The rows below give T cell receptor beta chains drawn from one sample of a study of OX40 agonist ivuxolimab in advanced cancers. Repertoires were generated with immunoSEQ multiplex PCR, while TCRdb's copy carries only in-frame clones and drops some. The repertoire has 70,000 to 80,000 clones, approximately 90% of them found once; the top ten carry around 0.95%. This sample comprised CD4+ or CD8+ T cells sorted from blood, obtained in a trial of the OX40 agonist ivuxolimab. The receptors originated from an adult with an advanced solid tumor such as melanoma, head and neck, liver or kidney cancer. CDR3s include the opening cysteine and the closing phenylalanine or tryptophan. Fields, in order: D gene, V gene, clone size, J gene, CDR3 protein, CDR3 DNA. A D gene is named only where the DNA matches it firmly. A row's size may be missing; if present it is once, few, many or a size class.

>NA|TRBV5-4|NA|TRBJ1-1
CASSLDYGGTEAFF
TGTGCCAGCAGCTTGGATTACGGGGGCACTGAAGCTTTCTTT
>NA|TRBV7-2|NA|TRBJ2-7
CASSLSVYEQYF
TGTGCCAGCAGCTTATCTGTTTACGAGCAGTACTTC
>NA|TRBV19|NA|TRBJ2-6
CASSIFGVGANVLTF
TGTGCCAGTAGTATCTTTGGGGTTGGGGCCAACGTCCTGACTTTC
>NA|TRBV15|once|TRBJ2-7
CATSRVNSLRAGAYEQYF
NA
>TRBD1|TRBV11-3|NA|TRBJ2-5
CASSLERGLETQYF
TGTGCCAGCAGCTTAGAAAGGGGGCTGGAGACCCAGTACTTC
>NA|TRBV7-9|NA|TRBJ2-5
CASSRRDLETQYF
TGTGCCAGCAGCCGCCGGGACTTAGAGACCCAGTACTTC
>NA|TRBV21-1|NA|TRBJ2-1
CASSKGLAGYNEQFF
TGTGCCAGCAGCAAAGGACTAGCGGGGTACAATGAGCAGTTCTTC
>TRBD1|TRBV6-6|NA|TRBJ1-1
CASSGDRLTEAFF
TGTGCCAGCAGCGGGGACAGACTCACTGAAGCTTTCTTT
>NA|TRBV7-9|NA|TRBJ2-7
CASSLDGNYEQYF
TGTGCCAGCAGCTTAGATGGAAACTACGAGCAGTACTTC
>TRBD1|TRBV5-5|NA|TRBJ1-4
CASSLARQGGEKLFF
TGTGCCAGCAGCTTGGCCCGGCAGGGGGGTGAAAAACTGTTTTTT
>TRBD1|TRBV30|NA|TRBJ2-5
CAWTFRDREETQYF
TGTGCCTGGACCTTCCGAGACAGGGAAGAGACCCAGTACTTC
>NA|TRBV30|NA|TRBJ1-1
CAWTVSFLGRRLNTEAFF
TGTGCCTGGACAGTGAGCTTTCTAGGTCGCAGGCTGAACACTGAAGCTTTCTTT
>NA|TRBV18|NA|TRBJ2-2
CASSPPIGTNTGELFF
TGTGCCAGCTCACCACCGATCGGGACGAACACCGGGGAGCTGTTTTTT
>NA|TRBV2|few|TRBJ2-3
CASGTTYTDTQYF
TGTGCCAGCGGGACAACTTACACAGATACGCAGTATTTT
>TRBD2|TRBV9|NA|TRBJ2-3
CASSARTSGTFTDTQYF
TGTGCCAGCAGCGCCCGGACTAGCGGGACCTTCACAGATACGCAGTATTTT
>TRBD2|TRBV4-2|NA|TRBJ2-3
CASRRERGSSTDTQYF
TGTGCCAGCAGAAGAGAGCGGGGCTCTAGCACAGATACGCAGTATTTT
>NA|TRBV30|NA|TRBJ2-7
CAWTRRDGGGEPYEQYF
TGTGCCTGGACAAGGCGGGACGGGGGCGGAGAACCCTACGAGCAGTACTTC
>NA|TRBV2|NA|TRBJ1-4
CASRGTSEKLFF
TGTGCCAGCAGGGGGACCTCGGAAAAACTGTTTTTT
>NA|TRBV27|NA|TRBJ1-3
CASSSNPRTPGNTIYF
TGTGCCAGCAGTTCCAATCCCCGGACCCCTGGAAACACCATATACTTT
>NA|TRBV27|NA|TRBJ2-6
CASRQVGGSGANVLTF
TGTGCCAGCCGGCAAGTTGGGGGCTCTGGGGCCAACGTCCTGACTTTC
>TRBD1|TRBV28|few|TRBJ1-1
CASSPLGRDSIEAFF
TGTGCCAGCAGTCCTCTGGGGCGGGACAGCATAGAAGCTTTCTTT
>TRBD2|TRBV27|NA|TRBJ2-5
CAGSRTSGRGGETQYF
TGTGCCGGCAGCCGGACTAGCGGGAGGGGTGGAGAGACCCAGTACTTC
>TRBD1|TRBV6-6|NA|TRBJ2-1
CASRPRTGGKNEQFF
TGTGCCAGCAGACCAAGGACAGGGGGAAAGAATGAGCAGTTCTTC
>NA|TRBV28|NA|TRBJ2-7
CASSPVEVKYEQYF
TGTGCCAGCAGTCCAGTAGAGGTTAAGTACGAGCAGTACTTC
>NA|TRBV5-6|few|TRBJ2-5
CASSFSETQYF
TGTGCCAGCAGCTTCTCAGAGACCCAGTACTTC
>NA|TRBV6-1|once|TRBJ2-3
CASTKGGSQGDTQYF
TGTGCCAGCACCAAGGGGGGCTCACAGGGAGATACGCAGTATTTT
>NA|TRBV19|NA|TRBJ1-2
CASSLGPGGVYGYTF
TGTGCCAGTAGTCTGGGACCCGGAGGGGTCTATGGCTACACCTTC
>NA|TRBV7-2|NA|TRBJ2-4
CASSLGGANRIQYF
TGTGCCAGCAGCTTGGGGGGGGCGAATCGGATTCAGTACTTC
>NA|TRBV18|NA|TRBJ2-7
CASSPESYEQYF
TGTGCCAGCTCACCAGAATCCTACGAGCAGTACTTC
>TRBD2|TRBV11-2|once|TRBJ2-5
CASRPGGAGERETQYF
TGTGCCAGCAGGCCCGGAGGAGCGGGAGAAAGGGAGACCCAGTACTTC
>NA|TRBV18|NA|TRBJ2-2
CASSPGLNGGELFF
TGTGCCAGCTCACCCGGACTGAATGGCGGGGAGCTGTTTTTT
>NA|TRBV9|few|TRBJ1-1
CASSPRHLNTEAFF
TGTGCCAGCAGCCCACGGCACTTGAACACTGAAGCTTTCTTT
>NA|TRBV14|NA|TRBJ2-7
CASSYDPDSYEQYF
TGTGCCAGCAGCTACGACCCAGACTCCTACGAGCAGTACTTC
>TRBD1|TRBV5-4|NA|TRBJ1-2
CASSFGQDAYGYTF
TGTGCCAGCAGCTTCGGACAGGATGCCTATGGCTACACCTTC
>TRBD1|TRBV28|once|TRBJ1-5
CASSTWPRQGTQIGPQHF
TGTGCCAGCAGCACTTGGCCTAGACAGGGGACCCAAATAGGGCCCCAGCATTTT
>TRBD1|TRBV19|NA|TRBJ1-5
CASSPDWGQGLNQPQHF
TGTGCCAGTAGTCCGGATTGGGGACAGGGTCTCAATCAGCCCCAGCATTTT
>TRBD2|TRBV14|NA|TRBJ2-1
CASSQTSTSGRFEQFF
TGTGCCAGCAGCCAGACGTCGACTAGCGGGAGATTTGAGCAGTTCTTC
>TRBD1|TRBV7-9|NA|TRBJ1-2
CASSSPKDGQTGIDGYTF
TGTGCCAGCAGCTCTCCAAAGGATGGGCAGACAGGGATCGATGGCTACACCTTC
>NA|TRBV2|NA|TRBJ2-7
CASSEYGQSFYEQYF
TGTGCCAGCAGTGAATATGGCCAGAGTTTCTACGAGCAGTACTTC
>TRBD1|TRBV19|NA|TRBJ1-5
CASSIRGQGFGPQHF
TGTGCCAGTAGTATCAGAGGACAGGGGTTCGGGCCCCAGCATTTT
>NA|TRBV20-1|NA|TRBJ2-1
CSASPYTEQFF
TGCAGTGCTAGTCCGTATACTGAGCAGTTCTTC
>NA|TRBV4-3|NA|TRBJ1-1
CASSQDPALTAEAFF
TGCGCCAGCAGCCAAGATCCAGCCTTGACCGCTGAAGCTTTCTTT
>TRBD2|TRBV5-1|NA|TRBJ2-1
CASSLSSGSGAYNEQFF
TGCGCCAGCAGCTTGTCTAGCGGGTCAGGGGCCTACAATGAGCAGTTCTTC
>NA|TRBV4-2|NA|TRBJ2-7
CASSQDLQGREQYF
TGTGCCAGCAGCCAAGATCTGCAGGGGCGCGAGCAGTACTTC
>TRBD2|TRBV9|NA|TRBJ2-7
CASSPGTSPHEQYF
TGTGCCAGCAGCCCAGGGACTAGCCCCCACGAGCAGTACTTC